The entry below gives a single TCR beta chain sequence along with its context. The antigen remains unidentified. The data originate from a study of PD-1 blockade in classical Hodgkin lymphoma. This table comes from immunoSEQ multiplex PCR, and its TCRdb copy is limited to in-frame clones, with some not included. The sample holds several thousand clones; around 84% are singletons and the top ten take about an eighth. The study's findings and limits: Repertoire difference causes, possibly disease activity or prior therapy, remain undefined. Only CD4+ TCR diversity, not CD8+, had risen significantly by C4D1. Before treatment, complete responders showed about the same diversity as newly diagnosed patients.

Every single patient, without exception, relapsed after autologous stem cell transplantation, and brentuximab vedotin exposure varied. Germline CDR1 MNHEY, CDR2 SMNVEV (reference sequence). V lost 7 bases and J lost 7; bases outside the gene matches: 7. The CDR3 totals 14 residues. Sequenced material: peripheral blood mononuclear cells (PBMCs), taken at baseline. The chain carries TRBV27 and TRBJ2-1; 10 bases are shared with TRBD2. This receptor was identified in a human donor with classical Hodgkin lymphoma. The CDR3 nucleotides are TGTGCCAGCAAGCGGGGACTAGCGAGTAATGAGCAGTTCTTC. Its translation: CASKRGLASNEQFF.